The clone carrying this T cell receptor (beta chain) was picked up a small number of times. Antigen unknown. Trimming took 3 bases from V and 5 from J, leaving 17 bases between them. Germline values: CDR1 MDHEN, CDR2 SYDVKM. The CDR3 consists of 16 residues. TCRdb passed the reads through MiXCR, listing each CDR3 protein once. The sample holds roughly 110,000 distinct CDR3 sequences; around 9.1% are singletons and the top ten take 30% to 40%. The sample is drawn from a study of T cell repertoires in cytomegalovirus infection. Study-wide context: Both a matching HLA type and CMV infection were indicated by public TCR beta signatures.

Study-wide points: Using cumulative public TCR beta family frequency, the authors identified those who carried CMV together with the relevant HLA.

The chain uses TRBV28 and TRBJ2-1; no clear D. This sequence was found in a human donor in good health (CMV status not recorded). Some clones in this sample may be carry-over from other donors' samples. Sequenced: PBMCs, sequenced either directly or after in vitro stimulation (not recorded which). DNA for the CDR3: TGTGCCAGCAGTTTGGTTAGCCCAGAGGCCCACAATGAGCAGTTCTTC. Its protein product is CASSLVSPEAHNEQFF.